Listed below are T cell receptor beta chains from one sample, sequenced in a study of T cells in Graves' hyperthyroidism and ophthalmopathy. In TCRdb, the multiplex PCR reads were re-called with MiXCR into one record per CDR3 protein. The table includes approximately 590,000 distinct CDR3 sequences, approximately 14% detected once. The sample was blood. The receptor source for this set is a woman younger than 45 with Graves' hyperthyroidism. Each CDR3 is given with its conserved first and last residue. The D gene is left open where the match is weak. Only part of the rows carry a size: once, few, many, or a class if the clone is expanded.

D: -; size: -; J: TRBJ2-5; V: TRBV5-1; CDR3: CASSWAQETQYF; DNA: TGCGCCAGCAGTTGGGCCCAAGAGACCCAGTACTTC
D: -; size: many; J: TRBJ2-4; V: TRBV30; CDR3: CAFHGLQNIQYF; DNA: TGTGCCTTCCATGGACTGCAAAACATTCAGTACTTC
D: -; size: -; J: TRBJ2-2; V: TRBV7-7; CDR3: CASSLGWGGPNTGELFF; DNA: TGTGCCAGCAGCTTGGGATGGGGGGGCCCGAACACCGGGGAGCTGTTTTTT
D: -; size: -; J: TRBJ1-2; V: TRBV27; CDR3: CASSPQGLYGYTF; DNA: TGTGCCAGCAGTCCGCAGGGGCTCTATGGCTACACCTTC
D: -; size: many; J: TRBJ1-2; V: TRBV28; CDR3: CASRLNPGQGYRGYTF; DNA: TGTGCCAGCAGGCTAAATCCCGGGCAGGGGTATCGTGGCTACACCTTC
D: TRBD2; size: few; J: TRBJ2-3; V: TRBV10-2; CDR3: CASSDGTSGALGDTQYF; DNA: TGCGCCAGCAGTGATGGGACTAGCGGAGCGCTGGGAGATACGCAGTATTTT
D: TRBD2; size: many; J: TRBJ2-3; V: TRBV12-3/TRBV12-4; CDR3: CASSFSGTTQYF; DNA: TGTGCCAGCAGTTTTAGCGGGACTACGCAGTATTTT
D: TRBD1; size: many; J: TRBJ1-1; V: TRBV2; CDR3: CASSEGQGLNTEAFF; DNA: TGTGCCAGCAGTGAGGGACAGGGATTGAACACTGAAGCTTTCTTT
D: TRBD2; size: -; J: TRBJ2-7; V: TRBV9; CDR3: CASSGGLAGGPLEQYF; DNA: TGTGCCAGCAGCGGCGGACTAGCGGGAGGACCTCTCGAGCAGTACTTC
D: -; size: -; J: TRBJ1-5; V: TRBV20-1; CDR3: CSARTLSNQPQHF; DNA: TGCAGTGCAAGGACACTCAGCAATCAGCCCCAGCATTTT
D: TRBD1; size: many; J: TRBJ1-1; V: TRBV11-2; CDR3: CASSYEGAAEAFF; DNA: TGTGCCAGCAGCTACGAGGGGGCGGCTGAAGCTTTCTTT
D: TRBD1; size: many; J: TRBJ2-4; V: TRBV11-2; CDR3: CASSWTGVGENIQYF; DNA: TGTGCCAGCAGTTGGACAGGCGTTGGGGAAAACATTCAGTACTTC
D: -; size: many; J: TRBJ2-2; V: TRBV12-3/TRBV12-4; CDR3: CASSTGHTNTGELFF; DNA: TGTGCCAGCAGTACAGGGCATACGAACACCGGGGAGCTGTTTTTT
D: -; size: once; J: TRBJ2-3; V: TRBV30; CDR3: CAWTAVLNTQYF; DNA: TGTGCCTGGACGGCGGTCCTGAATACGCAGTATTTT
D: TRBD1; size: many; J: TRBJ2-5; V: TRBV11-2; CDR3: CASSPTPGQGRSETQYF; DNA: TGTGCCAGCAGCCCTACACCGGGACAGGGGCGAAGTGAGACCCAGTACTTC
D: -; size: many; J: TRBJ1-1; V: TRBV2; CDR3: CASSPGRVSNTEAFF; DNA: TGTGCCAGCAGTCCAGGGAGGGTGTCGAACACTGAAGCTTTCTTT
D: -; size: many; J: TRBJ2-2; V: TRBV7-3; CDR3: CASSFTDSNTGELFF; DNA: TGTGCCAGCAGCTTCACGGACAGTAACACCGGGGAGCTGTTTTTT
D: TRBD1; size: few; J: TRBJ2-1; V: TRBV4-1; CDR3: CASSQGQGIYNEQFF; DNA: TGCGCCAGCAGCCAAGGACAGGGAATATACAATGAGCAGTTCTTC
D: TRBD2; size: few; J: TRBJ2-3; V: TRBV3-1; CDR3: CASSQAGLAGVPPVTDTQYF; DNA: TGTGCCAGCAGCCAAGCAGGACTAGCGGGAGTCCCACCAGTCACAGATACGCAGTATTTT
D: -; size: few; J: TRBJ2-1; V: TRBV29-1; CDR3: CSVEPGAVRDRYNEQFF; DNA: TGCAGCGTTGAGCCAGGGGCTGTGAGAGATAGGTATAATGAGCAGTTCTTC
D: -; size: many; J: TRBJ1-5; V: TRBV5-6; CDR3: CASSLSWGYNQPQHF; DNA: TGTGCCAGCAGCTTGTCATGGGGCTACAATCAGCCCCAGCATTTT
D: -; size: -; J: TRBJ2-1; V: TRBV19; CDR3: CASSPRGTLVLYEQFF; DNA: TGTGCCAGTAGTCCCCGTGGGACACTTGTTTTATATGAGCAGTTCTTC
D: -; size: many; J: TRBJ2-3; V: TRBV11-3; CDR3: CASSFGQIGLSTDTQYF; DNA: TGTGCCAGCAGCTTCGGACAGATCGGACTAAGCACAGATACGCAGTATTTT
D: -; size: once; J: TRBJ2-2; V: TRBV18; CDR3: CASSPFTGSNTGELFF; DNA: TGTGCCAGCTCACCTTTCACAGGGTCGAACACCGGGGAGCTGTTTTTT
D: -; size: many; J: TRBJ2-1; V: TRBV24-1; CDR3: CATSDLPSDGYNEQFF; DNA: TGTGCCACCAGTGATTTGCCTAGCGACGGCTACAATGAGCAGTTCTTC
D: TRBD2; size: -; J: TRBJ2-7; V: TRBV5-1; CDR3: CASSVSLSSGTSYEQYF; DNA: TGCGCCAGCAGCGTATCTCTTTCTAGCGGAACGTCCTACGAGCAGTACTTC
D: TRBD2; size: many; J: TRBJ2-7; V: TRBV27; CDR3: CASSLISAGAKNEQYF; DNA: TGTGCCAGCAGTTTAATTTCGGCGGGAGCAAAGAACGAGCAGTACTTC
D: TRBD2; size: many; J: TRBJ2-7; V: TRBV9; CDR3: CASSVSSLAGYEQYF; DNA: TGTGCCAGCAGCGTTTCTAGCTTAGCGGGCTACGAGCAGTACTTC
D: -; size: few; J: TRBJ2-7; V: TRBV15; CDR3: CATGQPTYPYEQYF; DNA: TGTGCCACCGGCCAGCCGACCTATCCCTACGAGCAGTACTTC
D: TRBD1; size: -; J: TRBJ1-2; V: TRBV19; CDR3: CATQRQGAIAGGYTF; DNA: TGTGCCACCCAAAGACAGGGGGCTATAGCAGGTGGCTACACCTTC
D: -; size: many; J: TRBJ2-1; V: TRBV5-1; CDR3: CASSLGGEANEQFF; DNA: TGCGCCAGCAGCTTGGGGGGCGAGGCCAATGAGCAGTTCTTC
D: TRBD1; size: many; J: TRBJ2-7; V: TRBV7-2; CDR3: CASSFTGDLDYEQYF; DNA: TGTGCCAGCAGCTTCACAGGGGATCTAGACTACGAGCAGTACTTC
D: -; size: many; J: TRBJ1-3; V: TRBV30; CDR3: CAWSVGWENTIYF; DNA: TGTGCCTGGAGTGTGGGTTGGGAAAACACCATATATTTT
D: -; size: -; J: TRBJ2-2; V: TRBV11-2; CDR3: CASSLRAGGTGELFF; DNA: TGTGCCAGCAGCTTAAGGGCAGGGGGGACCGGGGAGCTGTTTTTT
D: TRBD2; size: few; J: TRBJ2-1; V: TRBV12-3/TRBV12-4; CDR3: CASIYGRARSYNEQFF; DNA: TGTGCCAGCATCTACGGGAGGGCGCGGTCCTACAATGAGCAGTTCTTC
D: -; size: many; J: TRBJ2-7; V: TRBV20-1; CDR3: CSADSRLFDEQYF; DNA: TGCAGTGCTGATTCCCGGCTCTTCGACGAGCAGTACTTC
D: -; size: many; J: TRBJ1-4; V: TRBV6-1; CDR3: CASSKQGRESEKLFF; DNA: TGTGCCAGCAGCAAACAGGGTCGAGAGAGCGAAAAACTGTTTTTT
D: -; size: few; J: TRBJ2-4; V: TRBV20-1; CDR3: CSASPGTNIQYF; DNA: TGCAGTGCTAGCCCGGGGACAAACATTCAGTACTTC
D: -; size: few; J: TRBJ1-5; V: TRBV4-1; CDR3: CASSQDGLDNQPQHF; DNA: TGCGCCAGCAGCCAAGATGGGTTGGACAATCAGCCCCAGCATTTT
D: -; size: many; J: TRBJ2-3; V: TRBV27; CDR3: CASRPGSRGVDTQYF; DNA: TGTGCCAGCAGGCCAGGGTCCCGGGGTGTGGATACGCAGTATTTT
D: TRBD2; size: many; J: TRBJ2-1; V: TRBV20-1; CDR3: CSATTSRDNEQFF; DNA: TGCAGTGCGACGACTAGCCGAGACAATGAGCAGTTCTTC
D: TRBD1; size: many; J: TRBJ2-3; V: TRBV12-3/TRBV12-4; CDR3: CASSLHSRNLLNRDRAFADTQYF; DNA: TGTGCCAGCAGTTTACATTCTCGGAACCTCTTAAACCGGGACAGGGCATTTGCAGATACGCAGTATTTT
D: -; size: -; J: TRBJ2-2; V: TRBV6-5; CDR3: CASSYSPGVNAGELFF; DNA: TGTGCCAGCAGTTACTCCCCGGGAGTCAACGCCGGGGAGCTGTTTTTT
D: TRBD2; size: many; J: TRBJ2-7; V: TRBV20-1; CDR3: CSARDLSSGTYEQYF; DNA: TGCAGTGCTAGAGATCTTAGTAGCGGGACCTACGAGCAGTACTTC
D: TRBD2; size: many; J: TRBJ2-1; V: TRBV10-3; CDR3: CAISRAGGTYNEQFF; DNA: TGTGCCATCAGTAGAGCGGGAGGAACCTACAATGAGCAGTTCTTC
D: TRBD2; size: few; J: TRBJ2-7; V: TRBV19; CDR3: CASSIEALAGGAYEQYF; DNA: TGTGCCAGTAGTATAGAAGCCCTAGCGGGAGGTGCATACGAGCAGTACTTC